This T cell receptor (beta chain) was identified during a study of human T cells and chemical hapten exposure. Individual cDNA molecules each carried unique molecular identifiers attached by the library. TCRdb reanalysed the RACE reads using MiXCR and keeps one entry per CDR3 protein. The table lists under 300,000 distinct CDR3 sequences, approximately 8.6% of them singletons, with over 2% in the top ten. Time point indicated: pre-sensitization, week 0. Treatment meaning: therapeutic diphenylcyclopropenone sensitization with weekly scalp DPC. Germline V gene lookup returns CDR1 MDHEN and CDR2 SYDVKM. Between the trimmed V and J ends, which lost 6 bases and 9 bases, there was a span of 25 bases. The CDR3 contains 16 residues.

This chain joins TRBV28 and TRBJ2-3, with D perhaps TRBD2 (6 bases). This TCR was sampled from a woman in her 40s with alopecia areata. Some clones in this sample may be carry-over from other donors' samples. Here the sequenced sample was whole blood, taken in connection with sensitization to the hapten diphenylcyclopropenone (DPC). CDR3: CASSPAGTHPLVTQYF. Written as DNA, the CDR3 is TGTGCCAGCAGCCCAGCCGGGACTCACCCCCTAGTCACGCAGTATTTT.